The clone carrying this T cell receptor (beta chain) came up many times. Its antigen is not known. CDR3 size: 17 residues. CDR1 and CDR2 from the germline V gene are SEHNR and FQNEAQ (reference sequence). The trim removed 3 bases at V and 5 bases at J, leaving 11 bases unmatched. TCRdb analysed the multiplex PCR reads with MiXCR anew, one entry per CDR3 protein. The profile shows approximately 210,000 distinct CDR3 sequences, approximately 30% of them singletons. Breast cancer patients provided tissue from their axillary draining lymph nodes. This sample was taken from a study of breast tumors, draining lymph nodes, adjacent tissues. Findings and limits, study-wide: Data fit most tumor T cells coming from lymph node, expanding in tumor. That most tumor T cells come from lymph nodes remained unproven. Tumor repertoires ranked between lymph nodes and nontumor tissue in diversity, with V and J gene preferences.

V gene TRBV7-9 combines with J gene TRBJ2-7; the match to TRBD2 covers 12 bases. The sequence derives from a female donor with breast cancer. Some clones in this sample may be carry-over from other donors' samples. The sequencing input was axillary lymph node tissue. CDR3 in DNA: TGTGCCAGCAGCTTTTTAGGGTCAGGACTAGCGGGACACGAGCAGTACTTC. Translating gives CASSFLGSGLAGHEQYF.